One and the same sample provided the 15 T cell receptor beta chains below, sequenced in a study of blood T cell repertoires in COVID-19. Some clones are missing from TCRdb's copy, which holds only in-frame ones; the method was immunoSEQ multiplex PCR. The data contain some 290,000 clones, roughly 89% of them singletons. Sample: PBMCs or T cells enriched from blood (not recorded which). These receptors were obtained from a young woman who had recovered from COVID-19.

This sequence joins TRBV19 and TRBJ2-3; D is uncertain. Germline loops: CDR1 LNHDA, CDR2 SQIVND (reference sequence). V was pared by 4 bases and J by 6 bases, with 11 bases between. CDR3 size: 13 residues. CDR3 DNA sequence: TGTGCCAGTAGTAAGCGAACCGGGGATACGCAGTATTTT. Translating gives CASSKRTGDTQYF. The full variable domain, completed using reference TRBV19 and TRBJ2-3, is DGGITQSPKYLFRKEGQNVTLSCEQNLNHDAMYWYRQDPGQGLRLIYYSQIVNDFQKGDIAEGYSVSREKKESFPLTVTSAQKNPTAFYLCASSKRTGDTQYFGPGTRLTVL.

The chain carries TRBV30 and TRBJ2-1; D might be TRBD1 (6 bases). CDR3 length: 15 amino acids. The germline V and J ends were trimmed by 3 bases and 4 bases, with 16 bases remaining between them. From germline, CDR1 is GTSNPN and CDR2 SVGIG (reference sequence). The CDR3 nucleotides are TGTGCCTGGAGCACCGGGACAACTACATACAATGAGCAGTTCTTC. It yields the protein CAWSTGTTTYNEQFF. The full variable domain, completed using reference TRBV30 and TRBJ2-1, is SQTIHQWPATLVQPVGSPLSLECTVEGTSNPNLYWYRQAAGRGLQLLFYSVGIGQISSEVPQNLSASRPQDRQFILSSKKLLLSDSGFYLCAWSTGTTTYNEQFFGPGTRLTVL.

The V call is TRBV18, the J call TRBJ1-5; D possibly corresponds to TRBD1 (5 bases). Trimming pared 1 base from V and 11 bases from J, leaving 15 bases between. Germline V gives CDR1 KGHSH, CDR2 LQKENI. This CDR3 is 14 amino acids long. The chain's CDR3 is CASSPRENTGSQHF. DNA of the CDR3: TGTGCCAGCTCACCACGAGAAAATACAGGTTCCCAGCATTTT.

The chain links TRBV19 to TRBJ1-2; 9 bases fit TRBD1. The CDR3 has 13 amino acids. Germline loops: CDR1 LNHDA, CDR2 SQIVND (reference sequence). With 3 bases clipped from V and 6 bases from J, the junction kept 2 bases outside the gene matches. The CDR3 bases are TGTGCCAGTAGTATCGACAGGGGGGATGGCTACACCTTC. It yields the protein CASSIDRGDGYTF.

The chain is built from TRBV10-3 and TRBJ1-1, with unresolved D. Germline CDR1 ENHRY, CDR2 SYGVKD. The CDR3 is 13 residues long. Trimming removed 6 bases from V and 2 bases from J, with 10 bases in between. CDR3 sequence reads: CAISQMSNTEAFF. The DNA for the CDR3 is TGTGCCATCAGCCAGATGTCTAACACTGAAGCTTTCTTT.

The rearrangement joins TRBV6-2 or TRBV6-3 to TRBJ1-1; a weak D match, TRBD1 (6 bases). The V end was cut by 6 bases, the J end by 7 bases, with 15 bases between. From germline, CDR1 is MNHEY and CDR2 SVGEGT. The CDR3 length is 13 residues. This chain's CDR3 is CASSSNRAVEAFF. CDR3 DNA: TGTGCCAGCAGCTCGAACAGGGCTGTTGAAGCTTTCTTT.

The chain couples TRBV28 to TRBJ1-2; a possible D gene is TRBD1 (6 bases). Germline-derived CDR1 and CDR2 are MDHEN and SYDVKM. This CDR3 has 22 amino acids. V lost 1 base, J lost 7 bases, and 37 bases lay in between. In DNA form, the CDR3 reads TGTGCCAGCAGTTTATCTTTTTACAGGGCCCGCTCCCACTACCGTCTAAAGATTGGCTACACCTTC. The encoded protein is CASSLSFYRARSHYRLKIGYTF.

The rearrangement joins TRBV3-1 (or the pseudogene TRBV3-2) to TRBJ1-4, with D possibly matching TRBD1 (6 bases). V lost 0 bases and J lost 5, with 10 bases in between. This CDR3 is 15 amino acids long. Germline loops: CDR1 LGHDT, CDR2 YNNKEL (reference sequence). The CDR3 loop is CASSQEGQGNEKLFF. The CDR3 DNA follows: TGTGCCAGCAGCCAAGAGGGGCAGGGGAATGAAAAACTGTTTTTT.

This sequence joins TRBV9 and TRBJ1-6; D is unresolved. Germline V gene data show CDR1 as SGDLS and CDR2 as YYNGEE. Trimming stripped 0 bases from V and 5 bases from J, with 6 bases between. CDR3 length equals 14 residues. CDR3: CASSVERDNSPLHF. As DNA, the CDR3 is TGTGCCAGCAGCGTAGAGCGAGATAATTCACCCCTCCACTTT.

Of note for this clone: Distinct nucleotide sequences in the sample also encode this CDR3. This chain uses TRBV19 with TRBJ1-2, with D perhaps TRBD1 (5 bases). The CDR3 has 13 amino acids. V was shortened by 2 bases and J by 4 bases, with 8 bases between the two germline ends. Germline V gene data show CDR1 as LNHDA and CDR2 as SQIVND (reference sequence). In DNA form, the CDR3 reads TGTGCCAGTAGTATAAACAGGTTCTATGGCTACACCTTC. It translates to CASSINRFYGYTF.

This sequence joins TRBV3-1 (or the pseudogene TRBV3-2) and TRBJ1-2; the D gene is possibly TRBD1 (6 bases). This CDR3 has 15 residues. Germline loops: CDR1 LGHDT, CDR2 YNNKEL (reference sequence). Trimming removed 4 bases at V and 3 bases at J, with 15 bases between. The CDR3 is CASSRGLPGDYGYTF. The CDR3 DNA follows: TGTGCCAGCAGCCGAGGCCTTCCAGGGGACTATGGCTACACCTTC.

The J gene is TRBJ2-1, the V gene TRBV27; D perhaps matches TRBD1 (5 bases). The V end lost 5 bases, the J end lost 7 bases, and 9 bases lay between the germline ends. Germline CDR1 MNHEY, CDR2 SMNVEV (reference sequence). This CDR3 has 12 amino acids. CDR3 region: CASSLGQNEQFF. The CDR3 DNA sequence: TGTGCCAGCAGTCTAGGACAAAATGAGCAGTTCTTC.

The chain combines TRBV28 with TRBJ2-3; perhaps TRBD2 as D (5 bases). Germline V gene sequence: CDR1 MDHEN, CDR2 SYDVKM. V was clipped by 6 bases and J by 2 bases, with 12 bases between them. This CDR3 region has 14 residues. DNA for the CDR3: TGTGCCAGCAGCCTAAGTAGCGTCACAGATACGCAGTATTTT. This translates into CASSLSSVTDTQYF.

The CDR3 sequence: CSASQLAGAVWTETQYF. In DNA form, the CDR3 reads TGCAGTGCTAGTCAGCTAGCGGGAGCGGTTTGGACAGAGACCCAGTACTTC. This rearrangement joins TRBV20-1 to TRBJ2-5; 10 bases fit TRBD2. The CDR3 runs to 17 residues. Germline assignment: CDR1 DFQATT and CDR2 SNEGSKA (reference sequence). V shed 3 bases, J shed 4 bases, and the junction held 14 bases outside the gene matches.

The chain employs TRBV6-4 and TRBJ2-2; maybe TRBD2 (5 bases). Per germline, CDR1 MRHNA and CDR2 SNTAGT. CDR3 length: 15 amino acids. Trimming removed 0 bases at V and 6 bases at J, with 11 bases between. The DNA for the CDR3 is TGTGCCAGCAGTGACTCGATTAGCGAGGCCGGGGAGCTGTTTTTT. Translation gives CASSDSISEAGELFF.